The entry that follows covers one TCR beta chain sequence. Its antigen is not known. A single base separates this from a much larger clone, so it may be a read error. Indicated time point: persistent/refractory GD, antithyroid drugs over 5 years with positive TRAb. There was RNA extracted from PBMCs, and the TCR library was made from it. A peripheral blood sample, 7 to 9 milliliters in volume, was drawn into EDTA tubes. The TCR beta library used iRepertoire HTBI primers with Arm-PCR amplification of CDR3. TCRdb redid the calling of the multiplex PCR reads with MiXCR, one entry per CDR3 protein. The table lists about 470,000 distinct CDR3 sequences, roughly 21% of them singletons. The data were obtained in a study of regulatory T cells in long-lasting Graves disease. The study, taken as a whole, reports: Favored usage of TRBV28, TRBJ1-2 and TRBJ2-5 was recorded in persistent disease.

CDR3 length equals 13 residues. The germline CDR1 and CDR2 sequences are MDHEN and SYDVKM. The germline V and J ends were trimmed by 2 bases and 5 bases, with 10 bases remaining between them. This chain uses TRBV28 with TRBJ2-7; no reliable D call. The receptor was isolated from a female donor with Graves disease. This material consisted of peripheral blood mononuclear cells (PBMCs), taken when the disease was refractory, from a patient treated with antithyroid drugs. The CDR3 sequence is CASSLPIEDEQYF. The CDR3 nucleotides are TGTGCCAGCAGTTTACCCATCGAGGACGAGCAGTACTTC.